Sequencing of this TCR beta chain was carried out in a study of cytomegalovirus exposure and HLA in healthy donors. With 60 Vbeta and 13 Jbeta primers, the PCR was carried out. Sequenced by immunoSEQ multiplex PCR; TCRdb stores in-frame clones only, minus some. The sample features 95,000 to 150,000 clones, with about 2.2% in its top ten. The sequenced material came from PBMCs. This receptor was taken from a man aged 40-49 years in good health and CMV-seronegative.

This chain's CDR3 is CASSLDKTGGQQETQYF. CDR3 coding DNA: TGTGCCAGCAGCTTAGATAAGACAGGGGGTCAACAAGAGACCCAGTACTTC. J is TRBJ2-5 and V is TRBV7-8, with 9 bases identical to TRBD1. There are 17 residues in the CDR3. Trimming cost V 1 base and J 2 bases; bases outside gene matches: 8. Per germline, CDR1 SGHVS and CDR2 FQNEAQ.